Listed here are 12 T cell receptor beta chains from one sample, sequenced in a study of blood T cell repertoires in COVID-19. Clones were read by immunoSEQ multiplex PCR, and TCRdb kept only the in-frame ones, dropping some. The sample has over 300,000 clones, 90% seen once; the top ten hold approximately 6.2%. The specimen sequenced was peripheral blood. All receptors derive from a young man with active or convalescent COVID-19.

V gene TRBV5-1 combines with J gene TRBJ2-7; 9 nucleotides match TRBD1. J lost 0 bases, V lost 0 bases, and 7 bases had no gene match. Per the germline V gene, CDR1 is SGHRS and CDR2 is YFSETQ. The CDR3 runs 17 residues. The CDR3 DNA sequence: TGCGCCAGCAGCTTGGGAGTGGGACAGGGCCCCTCCTACGAGCAGTACTTC. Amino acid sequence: CASSLGVGQGPSYEQYF.

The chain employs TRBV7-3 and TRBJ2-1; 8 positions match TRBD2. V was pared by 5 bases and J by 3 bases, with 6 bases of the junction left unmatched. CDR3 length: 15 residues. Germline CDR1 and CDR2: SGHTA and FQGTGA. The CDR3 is CASSPIAGRYNEQFF. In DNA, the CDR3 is TGTGCCAGCAGCCCCATAGCGGGACGCTACAATGAGCAGTTCTTC.

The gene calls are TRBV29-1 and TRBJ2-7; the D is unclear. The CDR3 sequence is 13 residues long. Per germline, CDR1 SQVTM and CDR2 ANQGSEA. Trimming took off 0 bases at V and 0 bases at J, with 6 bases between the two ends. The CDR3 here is CSVEDYRSYEQYF. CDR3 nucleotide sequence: TGCAGCGTTGAAGATTATCGCTCCTACGAGCAGTACTTC.

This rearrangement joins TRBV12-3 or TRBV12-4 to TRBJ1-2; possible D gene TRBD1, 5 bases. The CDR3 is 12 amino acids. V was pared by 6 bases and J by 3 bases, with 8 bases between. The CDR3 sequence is CASRQGDYGYTF. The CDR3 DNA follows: TGTGCCAGCAGGCAAGGGGACTATGGCTACACCTTC.

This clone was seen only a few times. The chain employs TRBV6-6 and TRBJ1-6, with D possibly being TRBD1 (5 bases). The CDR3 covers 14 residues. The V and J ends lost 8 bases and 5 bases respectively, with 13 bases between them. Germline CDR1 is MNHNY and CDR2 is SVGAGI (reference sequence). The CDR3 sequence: CASGSVRDNSPLHF. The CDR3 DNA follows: TGTGCCAGCGGTTCGGTCAGGGATAATTCACCCCTCCACTTT.

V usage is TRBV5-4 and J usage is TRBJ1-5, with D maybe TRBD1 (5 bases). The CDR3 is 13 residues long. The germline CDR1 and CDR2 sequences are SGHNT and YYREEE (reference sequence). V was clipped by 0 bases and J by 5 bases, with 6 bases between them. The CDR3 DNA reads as TGTGCCAGCAGCTTGGCGGGGGATCAGCCCCAGCATTTT. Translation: CASSLAGDQPQHF.

The CDR3 sequence: CASSIQGNQPQHF. CDR3 DNA sequence: TGTGCCAGCAGCATACAGGGCAATCAGCCCCAGCATTTT. The V call is TRBV6-5, the J call TRBJ1-5; D perhaps matches TRBD1 (5 bases). The length of the CDR3 is 13 residues. The V end lost 6 bases, the J end lost 2 bases, and 8 bases lay between the germline ends. The germline V gene encodes CDR1 MNHEY and CDR2 SVGAGI.

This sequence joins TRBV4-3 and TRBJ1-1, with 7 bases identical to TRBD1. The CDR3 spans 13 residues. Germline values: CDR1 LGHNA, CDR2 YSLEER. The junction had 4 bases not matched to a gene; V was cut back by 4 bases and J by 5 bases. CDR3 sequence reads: CASSPYRGTEAFF. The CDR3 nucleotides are TGCGCCAGCAGCCCCTACAGGGGTACTGAAGCTTTCTTT.

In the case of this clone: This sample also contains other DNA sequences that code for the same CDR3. This chain's CDR3 is CSASSYEQYF. In nucleotides, the CDR3 is TGCAGTGCCTCTTCCTACGAGCAGTACTTC. The V and J genes are TRBV20-1 and TRBJ2-7; D gene unclear. The germline V gene has CDR1 DFQATT and CDR2 SNEGSKA (reference sequence). Trimming took 6 bases from V and 1 from J, leaving 4 bases between them. The CDR3 extends over 10 amino acids.

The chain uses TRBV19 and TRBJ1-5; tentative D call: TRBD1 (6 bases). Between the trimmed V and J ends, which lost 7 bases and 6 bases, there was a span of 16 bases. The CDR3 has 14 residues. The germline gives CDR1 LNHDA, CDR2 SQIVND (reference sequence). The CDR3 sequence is CASKLLGASQPQHF. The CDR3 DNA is TGTGCCAGTAAACTCTTGGGGGCGAGTCAGCCCCAGCATTTT.

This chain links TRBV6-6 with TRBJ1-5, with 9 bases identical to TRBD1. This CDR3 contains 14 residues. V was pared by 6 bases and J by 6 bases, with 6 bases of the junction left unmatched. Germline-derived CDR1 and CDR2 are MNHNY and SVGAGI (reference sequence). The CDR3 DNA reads TGTGCCAGCAGCTGGACAGGGGAAGGTCAGCCCCAGCATTTT. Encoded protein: CASSWTGEGQPQHF.

The chain's CDR3 is CASSSTVSYGYTF. In nucleotides, the CDR3 is TGTGCCAGCAGCTCGACAGTGAGCTATGGCTACACCTTC. The chain couples TRBV7-9 to TRBJ1-2, with D possibly TRBD1 on 5 matching bases. Germline CDR1 and CDR2: SEHNR and FQNEAQ (reference sequence). CDR3 size: 13 residues. The V end was cut by 4 bases, the J end by 4 bases, with 10 bases between.